Detailed here is one T cell receptor beta chain. In the authors' methods: Reference gene primers were amplified, and this amplification served to estimate nucleated cell counts. Here immunoSEQ multiplex PCR was the method, and the copy in TCRdb shows in-frame clones only, minus some. The V and J calls and clone size come from that table; D and trimming were worked out from the DNA. The table shows about 280,000 clones, with 83% occurring only once. The sample comes from a study of blood T cell repertoires in COVID-19. Study details: Spain, Italy and the United States supplied samples that represented acute and convalescent COVID-19. PBMCs, B-cell-depleted T cells, or T cells provided the cDNA or gDNA that made up the material.

Germline CDR1 is SGHRS and CDR2 is YFSETQ. The CDR3 length is 13 residues. V was clipped by 7 bases and J by 3 bases; unmatched bases: 6. The chain combines TRBV5-1 with TRBJ2-7, with TRBD1 identical over 8 bases. Material: peripheral blood. The clonotype originates from a woman aged 45-60 years who had recovered from COVID-19. CDR3 sequence: CASSGQGIYEQYF. The CDR3 nucleotides are TGCGCCAGCTCCGGACAGGGAATCTACGAGCAGTACTTC.